Listed here are 21 T cell receptor beta chains from one sample, sequenced in a study of blood T cell repertoires in COVID-19. Generated by immunoSEQ multiplex PCR, the TCRdb table keeps only in-frame clones and is missing some. The table lists approximately 200,000 clones, 65% to 85% of them singletons, with roughly 2.4% in the top ten. The sample taken for sequencing was peripheral blood. The source is a woman aged 55-75 years with acute or convalescent COVID-19.

The chain uses TRBV5-5 and TRBJ2-2; D is possibly TRBD1 (6 bases). There are 14 residues in the CDR3. V lost 3 bases to trimming and J lost 6 bases, with 12 bases between them. Per the germline V gene, CDR1 is SGHKS and CDR2 is YYEKEE (reference sequence). The CDR3 loop reads CASSSQGTAGELFF. The DNA for the CDR3 is TGTGCCAGCAGCTCCCAGGGGACCGCCGGGGAGCTGTTTTTT.

This chain joins TRBV4-1 and TRBJ1-1; D gene unclear. Between the trimmed V and J ends, which lost 0 bases and 1 base, there was a span of 9 bases. The CDR3 covers 15 residues. Germline loops: CDR1 MGHRA, CDR2 YSYEKL. CDR3 amino acids: CASSQEGKRNTEAFF. As DNA, the CDR3 is TGCGCCAGCAGCCAAGAGGGCAAACGGAACACTGAAGCTTTCTTT.

This chain links TRBV19 with TRBJ2-5; TRBD2 is a possible D gene (5 bases). CDR3 length: 15 amino acids. V was shortened by 5 bases and J by 9 bases, with 22 bases between the two germline ends. Germline values: CDR1 LNHDA, CDR2 SQIVND (reference sequence). CDR3 bases: TGTGCCAGTAGTCCTATTCTACTAGATCGGTCTTCCCAGTACTTC. Its protein product is CASSPILLDRSSQYF.

This chain uses TRBV19 with TRBJ1-1; D is undetermined. This CDR3 is 16 amino acids long. Germline V gene sequence: CDR1 LNHDA, CDR2 SQIVND (reference sequence). V was trimmed by 3 bases and J by 5 bases, leaving 19 bases between them. The CDR3 region is CASSMFSLAVATEAFF. The CDR3 DNA is TGTGCCAGTAGTATGTTTTCTTTGGCGGTTGCTACTGAAGCTTTCTTT.

V gene TRBV27 combines with J gene TRBJ1-2; D is perhaps TRBD1 (6 bases). The CDR3 loop spans 14 amino acids. Germline assignment: CDR1 MNHEY and CDR2 SMNVEV (reference sequence). Trimming removed 5 bases at V and 1 base at J, with 11 bases between. This CDR3 reads CASSPPGVNYGYTF. The CDR3 nucleotides are TGTGCCAGCAGTCCCCCAGGGGTTAACTATGGCTACACCTTC.

This clone was seen only a few times. The rearrangement links TRBV6-5 to TRBJ2-2; D remains ambiguous. Trimming left V 5 bases short and J 3 bases short, with 10 bases between. CDR3 length equals 14 residues. The V gene's germline CDR1 is MNHEY and CDR2 SVGAGI. CDR3 nucleotides: TGTGCCAGCAGTCCCTCGGGTTACACCGGGGAGCTGTTTTTT. Its protein product is CASSPSGYTGELFF.

V usage is TRBV16 and J usage is TRBJ2-7; weak D call: TRBD2 (5 bases). The V gene's germline CDR1 is KGHSY and CDR2 FQNENV. The germline V and J ends were trimmed by 4 bases and 2 bases, with 9 bases remaining between them. This CDR3 is built from 13 residues. The CDR3 DNA reads as TGTGCCAGCAGCCCGGGGATGGCCTACGAGCAGTACTTC. It encodes CASSPGMAYEQYF.

The chain uses TRBV30 and TRBJ1-1; a weak D match, TRBD1 (5 bases). V was trimmed by 4 bases and J by 1 base, leaving 10 bases between them. In germline, CDR1 is GTSNPN, CDR2 SVGIG (reference sequence). This CDR3 is built from 13 residues. This chain's CDR3 is CAWKWQGNTEAFF. DNA of the CDR3: TGTGCCTGGAAGTGGCAGGGGAACACTGAAGCTTTCTTT.

The chain combines TRBV19 with TRBJ1-4; 9 nucleotides agree with TRBD1. The germline V gene encodes CDR1 LNHDA and CDR2 SQIVND (reference sequence). The trim removed 3 bases at V and 3 bases at J, leaving 5 bases unmatched. CDR3 size: 16 residues. In nucleotides, the CDR3 is TGTGCCAGTAGTATGTGGACAGGGGACTCTAATGAAAAACTGTTTTTT. Translated: CASSMWTGDSNEKLFF. Drawing the rest from reference TRBV19 and TRBJ1-4, the complete variable domain is DGGITQSPKYLFRKEGQNVTLSCEQNLNHDAMYWYRQDPGQGLRLIYYSQIVNDFQKGDIAEGYSVSREKKESFPLTVTSAQKNPTAFYLCASSMWTGDSNEKLFFGSGTQLSVL.

This clone was detected only once. The rearrangement joins TRBV30 to TRBJ1-2; 11 nucleotides agree with TRBD1. Germline V lookup: CDR1 GTSNPN, CDR2 SVGIG (reference sequence). The CDR3 has 14 residues. With 1 base clipped from V and 8 bases from J, the junction kept 6 bases outside the gene matches. CDR3 sequence reads: CAWSGLGQGGGYTF. DNA of the CDR3: TGTGCCTGGAGTGGCCTGGGACAGGGGGGAGGCTACACCTTC.

The chain is built from TRBV13 and TRBJ1-2, with 11 positions matching TRBD1. In germline, CDR1 is PRHDT, CDR2 FYEKMQ (reference sequence). This CDR3 has 14 amino acids. The trim removed 5 bases at V and 8 bases at J, leaving 7 bases unmatched. The CDR3 protein is CASSPGTGGGGYTF. In nucleotides, the CDR3 is TGTGCCAGCAGCCCCGGGACAGGGGGGGGCGGCTACACCTTC.

This clone was seen a single time. The chain uses TRBV7-2 and TRBJ1-4, with D unclear. The germline CDR1 and CDR2 sequences are SGHTA and FQGNSA. This CDR3 spans 16 amino acids. V was cut by 2 bases and J by 7 bases, with 17 bases left in between. The DNA for the CDR3 is TGTGCCAGCAGCTTACGTTTTCGGGAGTTCGCTGAAAAACTGTTTTTT. Its translation is CASSLRFREFAEKLFF.

J is TRBJ1-5 and V is TRBV5-5; 10 nucleotides align to TRBD1. The germline V gene has CDR1 SGHKS and CDR2 YYEKEE (reference sequence). This CDR3 comprises 14 residues. V lost 4 bases to trimming and J lost 5 bases; unmatched junction nucleotides: 3. CDR3 DNA sequence: TGTGCCAGCAGCACGGACAGGGGGGATCAGCCCCAGCATTTT. As protein: CASSTDRGDQPQHF.

This clone has more than one count but fewer than ten. The gene calls are TRBV19 and TRBJ1-2; TRBD1 aligns across 10 bases. Per the germline V gene, CDR1 is LNHDA and CDR2 is SQIVND (reference sequence). This CDR3 is built from 14 residues. J lost 7 bases, V lost 6 bases, and 8 bases had no gene match. The CDR3 DNA reads TGTGCCAGTAGCAGGGACAGGGGAGCGGGTGGCTACACCTTC. Translated: CASSRDRGAGGYTF. The full variable domain, rest sourced from reference TRBV19 and TRBJ1-2, is DGGITQSPKYLFRKEGQNVTLSCEQNLNHDAMYWYRQDPGQGLRLIYYSQIVNDFQKGDIAEGYSVSREKKESFPLTVTSAQKNPTAFYLCASSRDRGAGGYTFGSGTRLTVV.

This clone was observed once. The chain links TRBV7-6 to TRBJ2-3; TRBD2 matches 12 bases. CDR1 and CDR2 from the germline V gene are SGHVS and FNYEAQ. CDR3 size: 16 residues. Unmatched junction bases numbered 7, after V lost 4 bases and J lost 5 bases. CDR3 in amino acids: CASSYRLAGAGDTQYF. CDR3 coding DNA: TGTGCCAGCAGCTACCGACTAGCGGGGGCAGGAGATACGCAGTATTTT.

The rearrangement joins TRBV11-2 to TRBJ1-6; weak D call: TRBD1 (5 bases). The CDR3 covers 15 residues. V was shortened by 3 bases and J by 4 bases, with 10 bases between the two germline ends. From germline, CDR1 is SGHAT and CDR2 FQNNGV. The CDR3 DNA reads TGTGCCAGCAGCTTGACCGGGGGTTATAATTCACCCCTCCACTTT. It encodes CASSLTGGYNSPLHF. The complete variable domain, with remaining parts taken from reference TRBV11-2 and TRBJ1-6, reads EAGVAQSPRYKIIEKRQSVAFWCNPISGHATLYWYQQILGQGPKLLIQFQNNGVVDDSQLPKDRFSAERLKGVDSTLKIQPAKLEDSAVYLCASSLTGGYNSPLHFGNGTRLTVT.

The table lists this clone with a count of one. The rearrangement joins TRBV12-3 or TRBV12-4 to TRBJ2-7; D is ambiguous. Trimming removed 5 bases from V and 3 bases from J, with 5 bases in between. The CDR3 has 11 residues. This chain's CDR3 is CASSPLYEQYF. In DNA form, the CDR3 reads TGTGCCAGCAGTCCCCTCTACGAGCAGTACTTC.

The V and J genes are TRBV3-1 (or the pseudogene TRBV3-2) and TRBJ2-1; D is possibly TRBD2 (7 bases). The length of the CDR3 is 14 residues. Germline loops: CDR1 LGHDT, CDR2 YNNKEL (reference sequence). V was trimmed by 3 bases and J by 6 bases, leaving 12 bases between them. In DNA form, the CDR3 reads TGTGCCAGCAGCCATCTTGGGGGGGCCAATGAGCAGTTCTTC. Residues: CASSHLGGANEQFF.

The chain recombines TRBV6-5 with TRBJ2-3, with 9 nucleotides matching TRBD2. CDR3 length: 15 residues. Germline V CDR1 and CDR2: MNHEY, SVGAGI. V was pared by 5 bases and J by 1 base, with 4 bases of the junction left unmatched. The CDR3 DNA reads as TGTGCCAGCAGTCAGATAGCGGGGGGCACAGATACGCAGTATTTT. This gives the protein CASSQIAGGTDTQYF.

V gene TRBV7-3 combines with J gene TRBJ1-1; unclear D gene. Germline V gene sequence: CDR1 SGHTA, CDR2 FQGTGA. Trimming left V 3 bases short and J 4 bases short, with 9 bases between. The CDR3 spans 13 residues. DNA of the CDR3: TGTGCCAGCAGCTTCAGGTACGGCACTGAAGCTTTCTTT. Translation: CASSFRYGTEAFF.

The rearrangement uses TRBV5-1 and TRBJ1-2; D is possibly TRBD1 (5 bases). The V and J ends lost 5 bases and 2 bases respectively, with 10 bases between them. CDR3 length: 13 amino acids. The germline V gene encodes CDR1 SGHRS and CDR2 YFSETQ. The CDR3 DNA reads TGCGCCAGCAGACCGACAGAGAACTATGGCTACACCTTC. It translates to CASRPTENYGYTF.